The following is a T cell receptor (beta chain) sequence with its context. Its antigen remains unidentified. This sample was included in a study of T cell responses to AZD1222 COVID-19 vaccine. Study conclusions and caveats: A mostly white British donor set with more females was recruited, and clonal diversity was possibly underestimated. CD4 TCRs linked to vaccination spanned spike, dominating at 160-218 and 743-854. Among those given AZD1222, only five or six were seropositive at baseline. A rise in Spike-specific TCR breadth and depth followed two AZD1222 doses.

TCRdb's copy holds only in-frame clones and misses some; the assay was immunoSEQ multiplex PCR. The sample holds 130,000 or so clones, about 86% seen once. The sequences come from peripheral blood, collected on day 0 of AZD1222 vaccination. The source of this sequence is an adult in good health.

The CDR3 region is CSVARGDNTEAFF. The DNA of the CDR3 is TGCAGCGTCGCGCGGGGAGACAACACTGAAGCTTTCTTT. The chain is built from TRBV29-1 and TRBJ1-1; D is unresolved. V was shortened by 6 bases and J by 2 bases, with 13 bases between the two germline ends. This CDR3 is 13 amino acids long. Germline CDR1 reads SQVTM; CDR2 reads ANQGSEA. The whole variable domain, remainder taken from reference TRBV29-1 and TRBJ1-1, is SAVISQKPSRDICQRGTSLTIQCQVDSQVTMMFWYRQQPGQSLTLIATANQGSEATYESGFVIDKFPISRPNLTFSTLTVSNMSPEDSSIYLCSVARGDNTEAFFGQGTRLTVV.